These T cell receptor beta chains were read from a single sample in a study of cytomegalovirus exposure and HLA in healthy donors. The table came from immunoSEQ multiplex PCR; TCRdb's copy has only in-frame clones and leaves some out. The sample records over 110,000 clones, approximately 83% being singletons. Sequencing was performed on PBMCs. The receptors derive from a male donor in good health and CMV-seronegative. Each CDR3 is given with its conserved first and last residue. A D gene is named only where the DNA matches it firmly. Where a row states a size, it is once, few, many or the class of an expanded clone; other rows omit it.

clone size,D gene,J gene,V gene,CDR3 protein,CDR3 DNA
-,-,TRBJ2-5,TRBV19,CASSWTDTQETQYF,TGTGCCAGTAGTTGGACGGACACGCAAGAGACCCAGTACTTC
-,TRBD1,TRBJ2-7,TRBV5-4,CASSLDRDTYEQYF,TGTGCCAGCAGCCTGGACAGGGATACCTACGAGCAGTACTTC
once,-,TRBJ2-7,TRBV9,CASSAEGAGYGQYF,TGTGCCAGCAGCGCCGAGGGTGCCGGCTACGGGCAGTACTTC
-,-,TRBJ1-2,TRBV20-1,CSARGFDGYTF,TGCAGTGCGCGGGGGTTCGATGGCTACACCTTC
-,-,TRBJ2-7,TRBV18,CASSPWTETYEQYF,TGTGCCAGCTCACCATGGACAGAGACCTACGAGCAGTACTTC
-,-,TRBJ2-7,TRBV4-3,CASSWRGTYEQYF,TGCGCCAGCAGCTGGCGGGGCACCTACGAGCAGTACTTC
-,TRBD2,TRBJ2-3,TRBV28,CASSLTSGGSSPTDTQYF,TGTGCCAGCAGTTTAACTAGCGGGGGATCCTCTCCCACAGATACGCAGTATTTT
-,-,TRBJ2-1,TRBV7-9,CASSLPGDIYNEQFF,TGTGCCAGCAGCTTACCCGGGGATATCTACAATGAGCAGTTCTTC
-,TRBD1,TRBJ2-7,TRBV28,CASSWDRGYEQYF,TGTGCCAGCAGTTGGGACAGGGGATACGAGCAGTACTTC
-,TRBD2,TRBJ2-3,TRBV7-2,CASSTQTRLADSDTQYF,TGTGCCAGCAGCACTCAGACACGTCTAGCGGATTCAGATACGCAGTATTTT
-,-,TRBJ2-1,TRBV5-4,CASSLRETEQFF,TGTGCCAGCAGCTTGCGGGAGACTGAGCAGTTCTTC
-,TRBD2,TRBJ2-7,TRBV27,CASCGTSSPWEQYF,TGTGCCAGCTGCGGGACTAGCTCTCCGTGGGAGCAGTACTTC
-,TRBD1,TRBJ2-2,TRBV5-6,CASRTGTANTGELFF,TGTGCCAGCAGGACCGGGACAGCGAACACCGGGGAGCTGTTTTTT
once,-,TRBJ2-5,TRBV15,CATSRRTGREEQYF,TGTGCCACTTCAAGGCGGACAGGGAGGGAAGAGCAGTACTTC
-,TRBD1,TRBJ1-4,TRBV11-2,CASSLSGGLFATNEKLFF,TGTGCCAGCAGCCTCTCAGGGGGGCTATTTGCAACTAATGAAAAACTGTTTTTT
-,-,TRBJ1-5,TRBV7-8,CASSPGLPAEPQHF,TGTGCCAGCAGCCCTGGACTGCCGGCGGAGCCCCAGCATTTT
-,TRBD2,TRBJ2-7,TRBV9,CASSGAGGSGYEQYF,TGTGCCAGCAGCGGAGCGGGAGGGAGCGGCTACGAGCAGTACTTC
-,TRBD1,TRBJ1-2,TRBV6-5,CASSQGAQDYGYTF,TGTGCCAGCAGTCAGGGGGCGCAAGACTATGGCTACACCTTC
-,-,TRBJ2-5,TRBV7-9,CASSLTGMSQETQYF,TGTGCCAGCAGCCTGACCGGGATGTCCCAAGAGACCCAGTACTTC
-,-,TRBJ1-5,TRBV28,CASREGGYQPQHF,TGTGCCAGCAGAGAGGGAGGTTATCAGCCCCAGCATTTT
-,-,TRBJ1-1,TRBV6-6,CASSSGAEGGFTEAFF,TGTGCCAGCAGTTCTGGGGCGGAGGGTGGATTCACTGAAGCTTTCTTT
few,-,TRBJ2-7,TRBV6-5,CASYPGGTNNEQYF,TGTGCCAGTTACCCCGGGGGAACGAACAACGAGCAGTACTTC
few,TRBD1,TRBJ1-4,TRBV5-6,CASSWGQGSEKLFF,TGTGCCAGCAGCTGGGGACAGGGAAGCGAAAAACTGTTTTTT